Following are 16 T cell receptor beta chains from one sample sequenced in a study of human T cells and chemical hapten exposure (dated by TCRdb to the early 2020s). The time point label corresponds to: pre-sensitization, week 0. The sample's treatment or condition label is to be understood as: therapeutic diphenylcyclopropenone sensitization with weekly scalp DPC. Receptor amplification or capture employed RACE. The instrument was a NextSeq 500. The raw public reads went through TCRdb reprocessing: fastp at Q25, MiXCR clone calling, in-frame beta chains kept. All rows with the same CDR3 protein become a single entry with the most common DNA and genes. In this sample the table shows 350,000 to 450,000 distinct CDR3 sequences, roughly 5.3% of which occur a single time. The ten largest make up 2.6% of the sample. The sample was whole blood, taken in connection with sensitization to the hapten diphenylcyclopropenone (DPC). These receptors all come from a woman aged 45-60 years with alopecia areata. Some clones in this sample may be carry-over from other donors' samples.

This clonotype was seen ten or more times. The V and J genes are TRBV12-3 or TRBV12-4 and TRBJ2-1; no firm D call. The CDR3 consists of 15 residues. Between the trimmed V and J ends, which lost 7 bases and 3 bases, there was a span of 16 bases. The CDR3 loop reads CASTLNTVLYNEQFF. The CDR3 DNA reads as TGTGCCAGCACCCTAAATACGGTACTCTACAATGAGCAGTTCTTC.

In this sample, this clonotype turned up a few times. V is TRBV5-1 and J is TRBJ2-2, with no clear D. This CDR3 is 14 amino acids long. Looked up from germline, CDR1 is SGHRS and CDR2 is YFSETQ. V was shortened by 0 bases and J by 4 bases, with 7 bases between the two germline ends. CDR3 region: CASSLGSLTGELFF. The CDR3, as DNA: TGCGCCAGCAGCTTGGGGAGCCTCACCGGGGAGCTGTTTTTT.

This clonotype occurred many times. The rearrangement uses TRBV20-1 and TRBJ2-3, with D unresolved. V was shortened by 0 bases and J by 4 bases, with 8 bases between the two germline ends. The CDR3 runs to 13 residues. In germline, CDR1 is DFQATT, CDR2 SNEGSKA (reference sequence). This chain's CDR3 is CSARDGPADTQYF. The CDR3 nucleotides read TGCAGTGCTAGAGATGGCCCGGCAGATACGCAGTATTTT.

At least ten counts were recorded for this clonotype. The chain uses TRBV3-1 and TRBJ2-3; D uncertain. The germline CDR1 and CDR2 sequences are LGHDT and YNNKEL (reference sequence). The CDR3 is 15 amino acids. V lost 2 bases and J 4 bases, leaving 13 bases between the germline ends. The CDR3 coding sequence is TGTGCCAGCAGCCAACGCAGTGGGATCGCAGATACGCAGTATTTT. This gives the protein CASSQRSGIADTQYF.

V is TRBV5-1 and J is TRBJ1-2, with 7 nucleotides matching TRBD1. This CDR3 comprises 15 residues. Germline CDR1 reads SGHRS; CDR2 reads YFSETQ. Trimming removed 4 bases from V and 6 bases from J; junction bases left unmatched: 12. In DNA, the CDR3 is TGCGCCAGCAGCCTTGGGGTGACAGGGCACGATGGCTACACCTTC. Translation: CASSLGVTGHDGYTF.

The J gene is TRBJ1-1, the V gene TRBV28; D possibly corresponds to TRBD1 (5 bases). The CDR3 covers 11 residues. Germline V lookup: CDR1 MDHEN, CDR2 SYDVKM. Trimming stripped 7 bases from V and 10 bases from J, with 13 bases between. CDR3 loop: CASTRKGAAFF. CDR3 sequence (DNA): TGTGCCAGCACTCGTAAAGGGGCAGCTTTCTTT.

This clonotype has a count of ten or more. CDR3 amino acids: CSAFTSGLGLDEQFF. The CDR3, as DNA: TGCAGTGCCTTTACTTCGGGACTAGGTTTGGATGAGCAGTTCTTC. This rearrangement joins TRBV20-1 to TRBJ2-1; TRBD2 aligns across 8 bases. This CDR3 region has 15 residues. V shed 6 bases, J shed 8 bases, and the junction held 15 bases outside the gene matches. Germline CDR1 DFQATT, CDR2 SNEGSKA (reference sequence).

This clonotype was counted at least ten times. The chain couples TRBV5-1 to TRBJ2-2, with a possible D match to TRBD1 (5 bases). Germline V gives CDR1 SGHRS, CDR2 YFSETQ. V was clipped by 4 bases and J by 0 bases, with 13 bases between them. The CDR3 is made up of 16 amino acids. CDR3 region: CASSLQTAANTGELFF. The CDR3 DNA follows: TGCGCCAGCAGCCTCCAGACAGCCGCGAACACCGGGGAGCTGTTTTTT.

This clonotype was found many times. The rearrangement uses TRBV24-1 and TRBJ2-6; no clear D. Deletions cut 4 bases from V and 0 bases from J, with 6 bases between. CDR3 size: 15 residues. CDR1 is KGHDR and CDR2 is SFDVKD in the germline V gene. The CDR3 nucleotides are TGTGCCACCAGTGACACTCACTCTGGGGCCAACGTCCTGACTTTC. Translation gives CATSDTHSGANVLTF.

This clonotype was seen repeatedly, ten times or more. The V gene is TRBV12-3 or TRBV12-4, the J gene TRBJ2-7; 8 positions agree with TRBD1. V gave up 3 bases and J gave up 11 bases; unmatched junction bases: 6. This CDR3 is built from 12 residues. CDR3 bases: TGTGCCAGCAGTTTCGGGACAGGCCTGGAGTACTTC. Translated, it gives CASSFGTGLEYF.

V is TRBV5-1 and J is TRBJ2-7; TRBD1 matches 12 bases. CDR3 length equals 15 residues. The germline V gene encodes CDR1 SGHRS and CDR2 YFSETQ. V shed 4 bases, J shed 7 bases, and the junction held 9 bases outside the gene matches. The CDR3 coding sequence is TGCGCCAGCAGCGTAACGGGACAGGGGGCCGGGGAGCAGTACTTC. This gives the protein CASSVTGQGAGEQYF. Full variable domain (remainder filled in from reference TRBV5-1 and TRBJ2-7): KAGVTQTPRYLIKTRGQQVTLSCSPISGHRSVSWYQQTPGQGLQFLFEYFSETQRNKGNFPGRFSGRQFSNSRSEMNVSTLELGDSALYLCASSVTGQGAGEQYFGPGTRLTVT.

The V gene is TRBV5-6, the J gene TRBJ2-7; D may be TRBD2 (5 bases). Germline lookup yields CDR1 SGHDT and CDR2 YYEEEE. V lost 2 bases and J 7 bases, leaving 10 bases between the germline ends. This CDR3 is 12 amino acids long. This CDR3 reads CASSFRPGEQYF. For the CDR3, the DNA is TGTGCCAGCAGCTTCCGGCCGGGAGAGCAGTACTTC. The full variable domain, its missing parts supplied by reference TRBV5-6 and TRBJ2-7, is DAGVTQSPTHLIKTRGQQVTLRCSPKSGHDTVSWYQQALGQGPQFIFQYYEEEERQRGNFPDRFSGHQFPNYSSELNVNALLLGDSALYLCASSFRPGEQYFGPGTRLTVT.

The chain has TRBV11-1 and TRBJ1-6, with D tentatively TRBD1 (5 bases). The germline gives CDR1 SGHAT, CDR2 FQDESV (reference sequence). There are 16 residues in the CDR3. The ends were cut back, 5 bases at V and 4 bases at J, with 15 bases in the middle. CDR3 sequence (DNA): TGTGCCAGCAGCCTAGGGACGACAGAATATAATTCACCCCTCCACTTT. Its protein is CASSLGTTEYNSPLHF.

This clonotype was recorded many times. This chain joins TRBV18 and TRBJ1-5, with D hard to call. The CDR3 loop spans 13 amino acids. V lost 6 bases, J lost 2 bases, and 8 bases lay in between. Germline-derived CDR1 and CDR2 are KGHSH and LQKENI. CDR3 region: CASSVSGNQPQHF. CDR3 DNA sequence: TGTGCCAGCTCCGTTTCAGGCAATCAGCCCCAGCATTTT.

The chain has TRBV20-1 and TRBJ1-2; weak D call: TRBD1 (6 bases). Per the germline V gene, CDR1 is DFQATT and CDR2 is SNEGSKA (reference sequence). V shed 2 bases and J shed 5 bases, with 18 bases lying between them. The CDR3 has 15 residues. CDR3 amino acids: CSARRGDKGQYGYTF. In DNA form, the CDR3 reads TGCAGTGCTAGAAGGGGGGACAAGGGTCAATATGGCTACACCTTC.

This CDR3 reads CASSLESDTQYF. For the CDR3, the DNA is TGCGCCAGCAGCCTGGAAAGTGATACGCAGTATTTT. The chain employs TRBV4-1 and TRBJ2-3; the D is unclear. CDR1 and CDR2 (germline): MGHRA, YSYEKL. V was pared by 4 bases and J by 6 bases, with 8 bases between. The CDR3 spans 12 residues.